This T cell receptor (beta chain) was retrieved from a study of blood T cell repertoires in COVID-19. V lost 4 bases, J lost 4 bases, and 7 bases stayed unmatched. Germline CDR1 and CDR2: LNHDA and SQIVND (reference sequence). The CDR3 is 15 amino acids. Authors' methods: Estimates of nucleated cell counts were drawn from the amplification of reference gene primers. Clones were read by immunoSEQ multiplex PCR, and TCRdb kept only the in-frame ones, dropping some. V, J and clone size were drawn from that table, and D and trimming were deduced from the DNA. The data hold hundreds of thousands of clones, with roughly 83% observed a single time.

The source material was peripheral blood. This rearrangement joins TRBV19 to TRBJ2-1; 7 nucleotides match TRBD2. This sequence was found in a man aged 80 or over with acute or convalescent COVID-19. This chain's CDR3 is CASSTGTTVYNEQFF. CDR3 bases: TGTGCCAGTAGTACCGGGACTACAGTATACAATGAGCAGTTCTTC.